What follows describes a single TCR beta chain. The CDR3 is made up of 17 amino acids. Trimming pared 5 bases from V and 0 bases from J, leaving 19 bases between. The V gene's germline CDR1 is SGHVS and CDR2 FNYEAQ. The source of the sample is a study of blood T cell repertoires in COVID-19. The overall study: Acute and convalescent COVID-19 samples came from the United States, Italy and Spain. Nucleic acid was either cDNA or gDNA, and it came from T cells, B-cell-depleted T cells, or PBMCs.

Authors' data handling: Estimation of nucleated cell counts was performed using reference gene primer amplification. Libraries were prepared by immunoSEQ multiplex PCR; TCRdb keeps only in-frame clonotypes and omits some of them. V, J and clone size were drawn from that table, and D and trimming were deduced from the DNA. This sample carries some 100,000 clones, about 80% of them seen once, and the ten largest clones take around 6.6%. This rearrangement joins TRBV7-6 to TRBJ1-2, with a weak D call TRBD1 (5 bases). This receptor was taken from a man in his sixties or seventies with acute or convalescent COVID-19. Input material: peripheral blood. For the CDR3, the DNA is TGTGCCAGCAGCCCCTCGGAAGGGGCGCTATCTAACTATGGCTACACCTTC. Translation: CASSPSEGALSNYGYTF.